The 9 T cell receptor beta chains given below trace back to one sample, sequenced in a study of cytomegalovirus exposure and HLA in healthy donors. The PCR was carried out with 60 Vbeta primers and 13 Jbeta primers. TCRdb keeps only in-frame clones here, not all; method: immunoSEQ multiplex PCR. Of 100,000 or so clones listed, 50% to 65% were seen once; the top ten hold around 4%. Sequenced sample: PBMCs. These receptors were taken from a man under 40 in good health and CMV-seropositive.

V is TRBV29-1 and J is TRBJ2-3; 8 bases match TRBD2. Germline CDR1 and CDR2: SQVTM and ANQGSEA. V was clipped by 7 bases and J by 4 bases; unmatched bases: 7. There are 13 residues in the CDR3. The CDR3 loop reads CSGRAGAPDTQYF. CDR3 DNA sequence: TGCAGCGGGAGAGCGGGGGCTCCAGATACGCAGTATTTT.

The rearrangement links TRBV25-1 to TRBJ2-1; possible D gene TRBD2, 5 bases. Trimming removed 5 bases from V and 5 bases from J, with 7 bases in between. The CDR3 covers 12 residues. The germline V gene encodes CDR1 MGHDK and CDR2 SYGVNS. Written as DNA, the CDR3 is TGTGCCAGCAGTCCTAGCCACAATGAGCAGTTCTTC. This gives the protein CASSPSHNEQFF.

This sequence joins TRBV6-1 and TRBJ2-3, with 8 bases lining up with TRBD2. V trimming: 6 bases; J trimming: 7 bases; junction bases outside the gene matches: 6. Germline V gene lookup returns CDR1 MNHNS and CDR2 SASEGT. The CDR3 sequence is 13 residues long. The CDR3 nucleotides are TGTGCCAGCAGGGCGGGGGGTCGATATACGCAGTATTTT. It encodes CASRAGGRYTQYF.

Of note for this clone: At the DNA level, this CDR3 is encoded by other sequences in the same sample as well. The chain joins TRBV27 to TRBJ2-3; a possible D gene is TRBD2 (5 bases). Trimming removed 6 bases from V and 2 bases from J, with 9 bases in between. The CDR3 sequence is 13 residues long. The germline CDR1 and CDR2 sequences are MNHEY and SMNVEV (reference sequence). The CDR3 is CASRSGATDTQYF. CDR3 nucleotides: TGTGCCAGCAGAAGCGGAGCCACAGATACGCAGTATTTT.

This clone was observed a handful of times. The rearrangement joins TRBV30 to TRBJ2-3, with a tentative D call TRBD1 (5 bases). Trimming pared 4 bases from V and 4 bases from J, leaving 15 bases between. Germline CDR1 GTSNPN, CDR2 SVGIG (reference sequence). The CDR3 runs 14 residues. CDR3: CAWTFGQGPDTQYF. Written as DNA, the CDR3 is TGTGCCTGGACGTTCGGGCAGGGCCCAGATACGCAGTATTTT.

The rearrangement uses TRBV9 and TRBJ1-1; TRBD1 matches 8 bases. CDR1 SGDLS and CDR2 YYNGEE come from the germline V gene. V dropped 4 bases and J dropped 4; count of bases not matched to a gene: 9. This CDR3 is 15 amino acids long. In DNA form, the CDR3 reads TGTGCCAGCAGCCCTCAGGGGGCGCAGAGCACTGAAGCTTTCTTT. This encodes CASSPQGAQSTEAFF.

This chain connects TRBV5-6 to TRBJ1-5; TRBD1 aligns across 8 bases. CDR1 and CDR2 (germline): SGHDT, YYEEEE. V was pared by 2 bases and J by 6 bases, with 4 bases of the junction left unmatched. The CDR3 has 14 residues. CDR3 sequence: CASSLGQGIQPQHF. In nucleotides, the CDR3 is TGTGCCAGCAGCTTAGGACAGGGTATTCAGCCCCAGCATTTT. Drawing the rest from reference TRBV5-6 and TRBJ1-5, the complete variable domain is DAGVTQSPTHLIKTRGQQVTLRCSPKSGHDTVSWYQQALGQGPQFIFQYYEEEERQRGNFPDRFSGHQFPNYSSELNVNALLLGDSALYLCASSLGQGIQPQHFGDGTRLSIL.

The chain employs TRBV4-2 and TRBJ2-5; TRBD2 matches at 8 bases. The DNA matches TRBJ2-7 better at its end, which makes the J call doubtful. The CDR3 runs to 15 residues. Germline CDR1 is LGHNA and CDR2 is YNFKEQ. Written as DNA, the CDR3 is TGTGCCAGCAGCCGTACTAGCGGAAGCTCCTACGAGCAGTACTTC. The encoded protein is CASSRTSGSSYEQYF.

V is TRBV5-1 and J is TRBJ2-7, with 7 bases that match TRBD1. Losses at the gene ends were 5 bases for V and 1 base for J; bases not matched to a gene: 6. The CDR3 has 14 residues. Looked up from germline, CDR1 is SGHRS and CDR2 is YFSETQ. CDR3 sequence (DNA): TGCGCCAGCAGGGGACAGACTATTTCCTACGAGCAGTACTTC. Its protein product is CASRGQTISYEQYF.